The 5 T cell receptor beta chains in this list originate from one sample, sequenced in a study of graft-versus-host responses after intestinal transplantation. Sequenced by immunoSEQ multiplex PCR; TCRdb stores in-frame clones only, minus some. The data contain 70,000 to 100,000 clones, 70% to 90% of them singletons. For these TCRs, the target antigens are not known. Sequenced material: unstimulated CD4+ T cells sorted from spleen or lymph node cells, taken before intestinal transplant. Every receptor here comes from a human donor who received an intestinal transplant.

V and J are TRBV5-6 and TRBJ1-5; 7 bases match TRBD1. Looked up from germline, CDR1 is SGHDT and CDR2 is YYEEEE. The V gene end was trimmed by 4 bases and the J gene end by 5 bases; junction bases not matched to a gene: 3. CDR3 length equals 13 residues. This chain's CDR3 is CASSHRGYQPQHF. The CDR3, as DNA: TGTGCCAGCAGCCACAGGGGCTATCAGCCCCAGCATTTT.

CDR3: CASTQGLESGETQYF. The CDR3 DNA is TGTGCCAGCACCCAGGGACTCGAAAGCGGAGAGACCCAGTACTTC. The chain links TRBV2 to TRBJ2-5; D possibly corresponds to TRBD2 (6 bases). Trimming shortened V by 7 bases and J by 4 bases, and 19 bases separated the two germline ends. The CDR3 loop spans 15 amino acids. Germline CDR1 SNHLY, CDR2 FYNNEI.

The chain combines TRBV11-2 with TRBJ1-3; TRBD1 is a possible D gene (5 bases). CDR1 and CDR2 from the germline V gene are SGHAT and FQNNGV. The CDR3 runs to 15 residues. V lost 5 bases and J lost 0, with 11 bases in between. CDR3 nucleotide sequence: TGTGCCAGCAGCGCCCGACAGTACTCTGGAAACACCATATATTTT. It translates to CASSARQYSGNTIYF.

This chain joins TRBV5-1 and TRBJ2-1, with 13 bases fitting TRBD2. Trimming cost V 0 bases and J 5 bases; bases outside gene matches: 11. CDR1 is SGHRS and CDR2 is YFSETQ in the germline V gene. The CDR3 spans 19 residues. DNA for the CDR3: TGCGCCAGCAGCTTGGTTCCCGGGACTAGCGGGGACGCCCACAATGAGCAGTTCTTC. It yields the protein CASSLVPGTSGDAHNEQFF.

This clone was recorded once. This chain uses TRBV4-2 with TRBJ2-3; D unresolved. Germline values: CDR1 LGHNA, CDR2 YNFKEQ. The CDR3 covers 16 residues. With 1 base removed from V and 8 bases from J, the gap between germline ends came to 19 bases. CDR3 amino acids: CASSQAIVTASVTQYF. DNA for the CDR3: TGTGCCAGCAGCCAAGCGATAGTTACTGCTTCTGTTACGCAGTATTTT.